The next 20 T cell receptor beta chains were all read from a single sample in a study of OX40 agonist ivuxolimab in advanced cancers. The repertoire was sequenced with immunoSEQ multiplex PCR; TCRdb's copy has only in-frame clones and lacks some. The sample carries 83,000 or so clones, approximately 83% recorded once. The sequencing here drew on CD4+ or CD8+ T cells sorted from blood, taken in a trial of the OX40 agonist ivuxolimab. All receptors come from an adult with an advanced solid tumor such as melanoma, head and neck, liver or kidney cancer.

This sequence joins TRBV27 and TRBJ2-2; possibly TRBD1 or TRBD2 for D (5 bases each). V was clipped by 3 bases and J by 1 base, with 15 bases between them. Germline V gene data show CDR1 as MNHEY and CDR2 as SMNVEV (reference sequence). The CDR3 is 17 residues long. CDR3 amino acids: CASSLNRPRGNTGELFF. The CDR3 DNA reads TGTGCCAGCAGTTTGAACAGGCCCCGGGGGAACACCGGGGAGCTGTTTTTT.

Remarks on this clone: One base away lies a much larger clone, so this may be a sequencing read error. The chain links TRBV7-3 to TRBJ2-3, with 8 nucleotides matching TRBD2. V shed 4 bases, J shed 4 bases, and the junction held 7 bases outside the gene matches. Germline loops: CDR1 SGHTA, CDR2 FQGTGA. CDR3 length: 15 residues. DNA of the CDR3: TGTGCCAGCAGCTCCCTAGCGGGCCGCGCAGATACGCAGTATTTT. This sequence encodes CASSSLAGRADTQYF.

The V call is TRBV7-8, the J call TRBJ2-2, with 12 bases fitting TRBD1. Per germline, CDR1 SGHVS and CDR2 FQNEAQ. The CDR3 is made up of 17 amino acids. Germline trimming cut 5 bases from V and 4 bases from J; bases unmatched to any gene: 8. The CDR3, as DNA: TGTGCCAGCAGCCGCTCCGGGACAGGGGGCGCCACCGGGGAGCTGTTTTTT. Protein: CASSRSGTGGATGELFF.

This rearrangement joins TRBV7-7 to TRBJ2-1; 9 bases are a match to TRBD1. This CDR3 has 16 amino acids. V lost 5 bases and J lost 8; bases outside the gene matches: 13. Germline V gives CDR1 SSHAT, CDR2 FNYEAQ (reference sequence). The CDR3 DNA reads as TGTGCCAGCAGCACAGTTCCGGGACAGGGTATTGATGAGCAGTTCTTC. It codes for CASSTVPGQGIDEQFF. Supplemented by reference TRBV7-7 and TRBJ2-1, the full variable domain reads GAGVSQSPRYKVTKRGQDVTLRCDPISSHATLYWYQQALGQGPEFLTYFNYEAQPDKSGLPSDRFSAERPEGSISTLTIQRTEQRDSAMYRCASSTVPGQGIDEQFFGPGTRLTVL.

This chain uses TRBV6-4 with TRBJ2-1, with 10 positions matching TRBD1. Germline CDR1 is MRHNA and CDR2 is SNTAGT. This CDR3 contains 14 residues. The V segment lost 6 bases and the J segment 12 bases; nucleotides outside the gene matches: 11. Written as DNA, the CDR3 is TGTGCCAGCAGCAGTCACGGGGACAGGGGAAGGCAGTTCTTC. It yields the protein CASSSHGDRGRQFF.

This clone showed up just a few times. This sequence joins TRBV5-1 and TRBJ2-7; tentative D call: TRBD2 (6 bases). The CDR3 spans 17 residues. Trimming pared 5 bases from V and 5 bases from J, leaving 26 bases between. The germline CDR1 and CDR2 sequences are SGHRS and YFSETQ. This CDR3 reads CASSVIPPGSLLDEQYF. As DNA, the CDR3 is TGCGCCAGCAGTGTCATCCCCCCCGGGAGTCTCCTTGACGAGCAGTACTTC. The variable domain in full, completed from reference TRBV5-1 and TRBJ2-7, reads KAGVTQTPRYLIKTRGQQVTLSCSPISGHRSVSWYQQTPGQGLQFLFEYFSETQRNKGNFPGRFSGRQFSNSRSEMNVSTLELGDSALYLCASSVIPPGSLLDEQYFGPGTRLTVT.

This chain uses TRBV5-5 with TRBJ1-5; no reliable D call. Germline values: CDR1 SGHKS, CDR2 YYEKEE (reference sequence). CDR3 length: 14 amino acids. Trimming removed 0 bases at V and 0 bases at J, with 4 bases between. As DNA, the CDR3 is TGTGCCAGCAGCTTGGTTAGTAGCAATCAGCCCCAGCATTTT. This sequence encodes CASSLVSSNQPQHF.

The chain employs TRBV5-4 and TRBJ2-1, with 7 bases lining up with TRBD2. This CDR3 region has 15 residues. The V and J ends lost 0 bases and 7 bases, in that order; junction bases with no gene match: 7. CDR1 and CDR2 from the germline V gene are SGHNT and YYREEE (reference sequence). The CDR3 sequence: CASSLVGRGGNEQFF. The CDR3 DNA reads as TGTGCCAGCAGCTTGGTAGGGAGGGGAGGGAATGAGCAGTTCTTC. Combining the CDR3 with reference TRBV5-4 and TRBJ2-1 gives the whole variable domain ETGVTQSPTHLIKTRGQQVTLRCSSQSGHNTVSWYQQALGQGPQFIFQYYREEENGRGNFPPRFSGLQFPNYSSELNVNALELDDSALYLCASSLVGRGGNEQFFGPGTRLTVL.

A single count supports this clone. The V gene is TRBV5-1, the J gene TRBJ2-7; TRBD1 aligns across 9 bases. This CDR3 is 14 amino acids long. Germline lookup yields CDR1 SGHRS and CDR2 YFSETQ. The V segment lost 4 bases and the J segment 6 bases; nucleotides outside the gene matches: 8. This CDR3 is CASSVGQGMGEQYF. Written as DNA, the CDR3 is TGCGCCAGCAGCGTGGGACAGGGTATGGGCGAGCAGTACTTC. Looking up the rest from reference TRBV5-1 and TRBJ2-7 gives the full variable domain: KAGVTQTPRYLIKTRGQQVTLSCSPISGHRSVSWYQQTPGQGLQFLFEYFSETQRNKGNFPGRFSGRQFSNSRSEMNVSTLELGDSALYLCASSVGQGMGEQYFGPGTRLTVT.

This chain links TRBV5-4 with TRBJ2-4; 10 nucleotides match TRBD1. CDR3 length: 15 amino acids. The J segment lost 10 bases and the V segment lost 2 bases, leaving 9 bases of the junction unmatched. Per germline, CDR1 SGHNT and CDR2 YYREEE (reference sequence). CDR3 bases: TGTGCCAGCAGCTTTGGACTTGGGACAGGGGAGATTCAGTACTTC. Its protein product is CASSFGLGTGEIQYF. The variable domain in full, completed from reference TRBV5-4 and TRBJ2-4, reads ETGVTQSPTHLIKTRGQQVTLRCSSQSGHNTVSWYQQALGQGPQFIFQYYREEENGRGNFPPRFSGLQFPNYSSELNVNALELDDSALYLCASSFGLGTGEIQYFGAGTRLSVL.

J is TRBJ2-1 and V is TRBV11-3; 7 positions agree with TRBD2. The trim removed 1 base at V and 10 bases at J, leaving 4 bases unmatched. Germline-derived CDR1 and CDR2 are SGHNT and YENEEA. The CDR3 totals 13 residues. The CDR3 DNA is TGTGCCAGCAGCTTAGTGCCCGGGGGGGAGCAGTTCTTC. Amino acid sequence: CASSLVPGGEQFF.

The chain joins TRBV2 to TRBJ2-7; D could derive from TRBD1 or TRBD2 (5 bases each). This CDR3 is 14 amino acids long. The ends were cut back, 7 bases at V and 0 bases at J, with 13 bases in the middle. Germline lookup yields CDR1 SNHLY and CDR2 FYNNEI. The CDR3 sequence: CASTKGPPSYEQYF. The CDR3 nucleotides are TGTGCCAGCACTAAGGGACCCCCCTCCTACGAGCAGTACTTC.

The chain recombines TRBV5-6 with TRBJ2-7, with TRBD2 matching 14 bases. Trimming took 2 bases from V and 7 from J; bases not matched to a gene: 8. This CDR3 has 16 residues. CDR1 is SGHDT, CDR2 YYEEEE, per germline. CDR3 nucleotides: TGTGCCAGCAGCTTCGCGACTAGCGGGGGGGCCAGAGAGCAGTACTTC. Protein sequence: CASSFATSGGAREQYF. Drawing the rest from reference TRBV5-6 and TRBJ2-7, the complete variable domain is DAGVTQSPTHLIKTRGQQVTLRCSPKSGHDTVSWYQQALGQGPQFIFQYYEEEERQRGNFPDRFSGHQFPNYSSELNVNALLLGDSALYLCASSFATSGGAREQYFGPGTRLTVT.

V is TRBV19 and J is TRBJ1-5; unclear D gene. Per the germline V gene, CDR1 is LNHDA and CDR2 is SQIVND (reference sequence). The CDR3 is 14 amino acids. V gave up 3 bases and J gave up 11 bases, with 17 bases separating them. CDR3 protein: CASSIWPLLRTQHF. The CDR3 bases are TGTGCCAGTAGTATCTGGCCCTTGCTCAGGACCCAGCATTTT.

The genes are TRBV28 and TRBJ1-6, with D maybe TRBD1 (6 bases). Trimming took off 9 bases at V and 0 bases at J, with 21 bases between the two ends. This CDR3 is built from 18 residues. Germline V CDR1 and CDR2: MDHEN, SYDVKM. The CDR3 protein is CASLEGVLVSSYNSPLHF. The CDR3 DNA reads TGTGCCAGTTTGGAGGGGGTCCTTGTTAGCTCCTATAATTCACCCCTCCACTTT.

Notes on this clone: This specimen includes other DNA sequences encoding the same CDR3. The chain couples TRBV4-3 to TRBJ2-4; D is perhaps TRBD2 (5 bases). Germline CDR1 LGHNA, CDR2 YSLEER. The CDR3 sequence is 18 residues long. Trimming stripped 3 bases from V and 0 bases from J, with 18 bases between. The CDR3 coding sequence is TGCGCCAGCAGCCAGGAAAACCCCAGCGGCCTAGCCAAAAACATTCAGTACTTC. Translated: CASSQENPSGLAKNIQYF.

The CDR3 loop is CASSLYAGVYEQYF. The CDR3 coding sequence is TGTGCCAGCAGCTTATACGCAGGGGTCTACGAGCAGTACTTC. This sequence joins TRBV7-3 and TRBJ2-7; a possible D gene is TRBD1 (6 bases). This CDR3 has 14 residues. With 2 bases removed from V and 3 bases from J, the gap between germline ends came to 11 bases. Germline CDR1 and CDR2: SGHTA and FQGTGA.

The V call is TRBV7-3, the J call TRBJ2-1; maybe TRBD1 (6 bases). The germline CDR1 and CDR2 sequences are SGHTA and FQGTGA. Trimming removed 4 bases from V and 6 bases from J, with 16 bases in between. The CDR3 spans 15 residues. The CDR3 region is CASSSQGSFGNEQFF. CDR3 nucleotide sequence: TGTGCCAGCAGCTCACAGGGTTCCTTCGGCAATGAGCAGTTCTTC.

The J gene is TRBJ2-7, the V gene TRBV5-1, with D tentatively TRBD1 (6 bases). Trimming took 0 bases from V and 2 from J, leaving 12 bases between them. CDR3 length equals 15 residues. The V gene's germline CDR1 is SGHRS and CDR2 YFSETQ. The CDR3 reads CASSLAGVGPYEQYF. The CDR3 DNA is TGCGCCAGCAGCTTGGCAGGGGTCGGGCCCTACGAGCAGTACTTC.

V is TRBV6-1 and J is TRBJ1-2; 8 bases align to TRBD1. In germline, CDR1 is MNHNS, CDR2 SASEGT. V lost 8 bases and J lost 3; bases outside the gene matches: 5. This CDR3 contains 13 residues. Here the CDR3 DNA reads TGTGCCAGCTCAAACAGGGGGGACTATGGCTACACCTTC. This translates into CASSNRGDYGYTF.